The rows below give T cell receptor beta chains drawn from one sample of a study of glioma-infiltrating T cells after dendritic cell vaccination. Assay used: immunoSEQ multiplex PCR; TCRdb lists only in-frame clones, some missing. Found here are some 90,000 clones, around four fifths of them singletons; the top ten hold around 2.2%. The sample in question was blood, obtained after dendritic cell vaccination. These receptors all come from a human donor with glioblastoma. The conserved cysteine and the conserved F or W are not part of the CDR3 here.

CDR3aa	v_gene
ASSLWGRASTQY	TRBV27
ASSRPGHLPNYGYT	TRBV4-1
ASAPSGANVLT	TRBV2
AWSVQLGRGTEAF	TRBV30
ASTLLARLEQF	TRBV2
ASSPGRRDSLGAF	TRBV18
ASSLLGTGRQETQY	TRBV14
ASAIGVNNEQF	TRBV5-1
ASSQESGTQY	TRBV4-1
ASSDSSRGDRAGGYT	TRBV6-4
ASSLGGQGARQPQH	TRBV13
ASSVGGSGSTDTQY	TRBV9
ASSLQGVGYTEAF	TRBV5-4
ASSYSRLPSGNTIY	TRBV6-5
ASSSRGTFSYEQY	TRBV5-5
ASSLGDKLGYGYT	TRBV7-6
ASSYSGGSSYEQY	TRBV6-5
ASSTGQGLSNQPQH	TRBV6-6
ASSGDLGERWTNEKLF	TRBV7-8
ASLGSYEQY	TRBV6-6
AISERDLQGQGNTEAF	TRBV10-3
AISEAGRAYSADTQY	TRBV10-3
AWGQGIGGYT	TRBV30
ASIGPGQGRSPLH	TRBV7-9
ASSPWDSGGEKLF	TRBV5-1
ASSQGGSANSNQPQH	TRBV19
ASSTSGTPSGNTIY	TRBV5-1
ASSPRDRAVEQY	TRBV7-9
ASSYSNRGGQNEQF	TRBV6-5
ASSQTERQETQY	TRBV6-6
ASREATWYSTDTQY	TRBV6-1
TSSSRTSGREAYNEQF	TRBV1
ASTGGEDEKLF	TRBV2
ASSSVAGVTGELF	TRBV6-6
ASSQDGGGRHEQY	TRBV14
SVDSVLKPYNEQF	TRBV29-1
ASSVPDRGKAF	TRBV2
ASSLAGLTDTQY	TRBV7-3
ASSFRRANYGYT	TRBV5-6
ASSEPNQPQH	TRBV2
ASSAGLAGNRGGELF	TRBV7-3
AWSGTNRGNTEAF	TRBV30
ASSVDRGNTEAF	TRBV5-1
ASSMMQGLDTQY	TRBV19
ASSPLTSTDTQY	TRBV18
ASSEFGQSHNYGYT	TRBV6-1
ASSREMNTEAF	TRBV2
ASMTQYQPQH	TRBV6-5
ASSPWGPLAGNTGELF	TRBV19
ASRRQGAGTEAF	TRBV2
ASSPRTGWTGEQF	TRBV5-1
ASSLVAAEGEKLF	TRBV5-1